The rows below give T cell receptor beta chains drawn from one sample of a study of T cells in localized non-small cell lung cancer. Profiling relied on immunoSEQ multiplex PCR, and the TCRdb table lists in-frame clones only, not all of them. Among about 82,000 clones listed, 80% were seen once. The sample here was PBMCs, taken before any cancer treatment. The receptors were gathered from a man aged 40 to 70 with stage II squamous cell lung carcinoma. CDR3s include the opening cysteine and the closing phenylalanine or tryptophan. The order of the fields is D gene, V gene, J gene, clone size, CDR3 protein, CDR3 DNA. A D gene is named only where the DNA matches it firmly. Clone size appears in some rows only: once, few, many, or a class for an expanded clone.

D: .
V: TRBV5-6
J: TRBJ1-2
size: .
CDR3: CASSLGTGYGYTF
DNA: TGTGCCAGCAGCTTAGGGACGGGCTATGGCTACACCTTC

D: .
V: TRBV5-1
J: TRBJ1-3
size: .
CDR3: CASSSEGNTIYF
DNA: TGCGCCAGCAGCTCGGAAGGGAACACCATATATTTT

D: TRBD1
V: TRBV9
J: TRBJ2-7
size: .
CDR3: CASSTDRVPYEQYF
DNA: TGTGCCAGCAGCACGGACAGGGTCCCCTACGAGCAGTACTTC

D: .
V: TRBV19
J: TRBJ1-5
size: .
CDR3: CASSRNGGNQPQHF
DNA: TGTGCCAGTAGTCGCAATGGGGGAAATCAGCCCCAGCATTTT

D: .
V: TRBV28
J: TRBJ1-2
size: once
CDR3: CASTRGFNYGYTF
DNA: TGTGCCAGCACCAGGGGTTTTAACTATGGCTACACCTTC

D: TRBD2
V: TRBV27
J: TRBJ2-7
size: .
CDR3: CASSLRREGYEQYF
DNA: TGTGCCAGCAGTTTACGGCGGGAGGGGTACGAGCAGTACTTC

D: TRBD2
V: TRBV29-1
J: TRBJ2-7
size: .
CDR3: CSHEGDYPTYEQYF
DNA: TGCAGCCATGAAGGGGACTACCCTACCTACGAGCAGTACTTC

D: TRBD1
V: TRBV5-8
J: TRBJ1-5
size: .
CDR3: CASSLIGTAVSNQPQHF
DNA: TGTGCCAGCAGCTTGATCGGGACAGCAGTTAGCAATCAGCCCCAGCATTTT

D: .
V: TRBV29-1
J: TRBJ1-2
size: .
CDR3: CSVEAGRDYGYTF
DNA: TGCAGCGTTGAGGCAGGGAGGGACTATGGCTACACCTTC

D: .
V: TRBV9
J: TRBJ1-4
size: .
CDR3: CASSVGPGDNEKLFF
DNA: TGTGCCAGCAGCGTAGGCCCAGGAGACAATGAAAAACTGTTTTTT

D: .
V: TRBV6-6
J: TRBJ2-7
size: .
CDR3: CASSYLRDSEQYF
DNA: TGTGCCAGCAGTTACCTCCGGGACTCCGAGCAGTACTTC

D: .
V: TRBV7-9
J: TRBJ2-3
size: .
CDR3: CASSLAGGSTDTQYF
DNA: TGTGCCAGCAGCTTAGCGGGTGGGAGCACAGATACGCAGTATTTT

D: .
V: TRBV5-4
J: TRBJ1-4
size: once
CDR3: CASSLLGQYEKLFF
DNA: TGTGCCAGCAGCTTGCTCGGACAATATGAAAAACTGTTTTTT

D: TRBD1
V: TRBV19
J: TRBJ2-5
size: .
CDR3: CASSVRQGPLETQYF
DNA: TGTGCCAGTAGTGTCAGACAGGGACCCCTTGAGACCCAGTACTTC

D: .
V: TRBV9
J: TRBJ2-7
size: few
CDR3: CASSVATGFSYEQYF
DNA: TGTGCCAGCAGCGTAGCTACAGGGTTTTCCTACGAGCAGTACTTC

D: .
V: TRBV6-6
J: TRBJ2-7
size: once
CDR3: CASSYRGGLSYEQYF
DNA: TGTGCCAGCAGTTACCGCGGGGGCCTCTCCTACGAGCAGTACTTC

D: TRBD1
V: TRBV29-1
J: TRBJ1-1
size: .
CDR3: CSAWTGGTEAFF
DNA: TGCAGCGCCTGGACAGGAGGGACTGAAGCTTTCTTT

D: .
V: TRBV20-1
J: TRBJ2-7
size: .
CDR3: CSASGQREQYF
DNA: TGCAGTGCTAGTGGCCAACGGGAGCAGTACTTC

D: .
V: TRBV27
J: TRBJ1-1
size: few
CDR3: CASSLGGWNTEAFF
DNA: TGTGCCAGCAGTCTAGGAGGGTGGAACACTGAAGCTTTCTTT

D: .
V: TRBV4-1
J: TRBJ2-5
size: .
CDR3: CASSQEPGGTQYF
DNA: TGCGCCAGCAGCCAAGAACCCGGGGGGACCCAGTACTTC

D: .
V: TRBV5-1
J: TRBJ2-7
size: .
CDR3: CASSRPPDYEQYF
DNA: TGCGCCAGCAGCCGGCCTCCGGATTACGAGCAGTACTTC

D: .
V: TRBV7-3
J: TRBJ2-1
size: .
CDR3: CASSTGSYNEQFF
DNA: TGTGCCAGCAGCACCGGGTCCTACAATGAGCAGTTCTTC

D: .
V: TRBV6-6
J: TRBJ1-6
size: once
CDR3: CASSYSKQYNSPLHF
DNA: TGTGCCAGCAGTTACTCGAAACAGTATAATTCACCCCTCCACTTT

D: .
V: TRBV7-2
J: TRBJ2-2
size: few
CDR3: CASSWPGHSNTGELFF
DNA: TGTGCCAGCAGCTGGCCGGGACACTCGAACACCGGGGAGCTGTTTTTT

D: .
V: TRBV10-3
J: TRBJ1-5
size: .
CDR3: CAISEGGDQPQHF
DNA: TGTGCCATCAGTGAGGGAGGGGATCAGCCCCAGCATTTT

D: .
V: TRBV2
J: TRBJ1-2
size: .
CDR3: CASSGSQTYGYTF
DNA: TGTGCCAGCTCCGGATCGCAGACTTATGGCTACACCTTC

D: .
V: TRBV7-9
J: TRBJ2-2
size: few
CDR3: CASSFSGGELFF
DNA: TGTGCCAGCAGCTTTTCTGGCGGGGAGCTGTTTTTT

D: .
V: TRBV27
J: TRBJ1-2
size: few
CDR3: CASSLIARGLGGYTF
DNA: TGTGCCAGCAGTTTAATAGCCAGGGGTTTAGGGGGCTACACCTTC

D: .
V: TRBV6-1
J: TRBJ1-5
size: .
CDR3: CASSVDGGQPQHF
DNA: TGTGCCAGCAGTGTGGATGGGGGTCAGCCCCAGCATTTT

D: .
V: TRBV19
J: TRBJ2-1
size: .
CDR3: CASSSGLNNEQFF
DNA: TGTGCCAGTAGTAGCGGACTGAACAATGAGCAGTTCTTC

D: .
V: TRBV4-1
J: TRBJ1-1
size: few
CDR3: CASSQGDFGETEAFF
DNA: TGCGCCAGCAGCCAAGGAGATTTCGGGGAAACTGAAGCTTTCTTT

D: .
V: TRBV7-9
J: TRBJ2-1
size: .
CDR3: CASYAAGYNEQFF
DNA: TGTGCCAGCTACGCCGCAGGGTACAATGAGCAGTTCTTC

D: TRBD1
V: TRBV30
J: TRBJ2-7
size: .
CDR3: CAWSRGLRDRAYEQYF
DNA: TGTGCCTGGAGTCGGGGCCTCCGGGACAGGGCCTACGAGCAGTACTTC

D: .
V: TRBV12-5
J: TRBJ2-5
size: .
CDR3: CASGLVGGEVETQYF
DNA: TGTGCTAGTGGTTTGGTAGGAGGTGAGGTAGAGACCCAGTACTTC

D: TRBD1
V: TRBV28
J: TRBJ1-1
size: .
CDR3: CASSSHTATGEEAFF
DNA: TGTGCCAGCAGTTCACACACTGCGACAGGGGAAGAAGCTTTCTTT

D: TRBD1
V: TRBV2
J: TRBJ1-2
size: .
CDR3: CASKGADYGYTF
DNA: TGTGCCAGCAAGGGGGCAGACTATGGCTACACCTTC

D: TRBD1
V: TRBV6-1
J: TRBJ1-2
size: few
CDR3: CASSTGQGNYGYTF
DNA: TGTGCCAGCAGTACGGGACAGGGGAACTATGGCTACACCTTC

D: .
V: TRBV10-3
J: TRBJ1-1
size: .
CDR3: CASSRQNEAFF
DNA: TGTGCCAGCAGCCGGCAAAATGAAGCTTTCTTT

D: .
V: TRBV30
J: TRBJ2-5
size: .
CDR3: CAWSPGGETQYF
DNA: TGTGCCTGGAGTCCTGGCGGGGAGACCCAGTACTTC

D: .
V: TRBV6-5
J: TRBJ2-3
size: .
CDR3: CASSYKDRTDTQYF
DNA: TGTGCCAGCAGTTATAAGGACCGCACAGATACGCAGTATTTT

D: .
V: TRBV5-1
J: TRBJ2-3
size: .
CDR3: CASSLSSTDTQYF
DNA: TGCGCCAGCAGCTTGTCCTCCACAGATACGCAGTATTTT

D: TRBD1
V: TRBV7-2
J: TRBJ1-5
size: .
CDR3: CASSLMGQGSGQPQHF
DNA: TGTGCCAGCAGCTTAATGGGACAGGGGTCGGGACAGCCCCAGCATTTT

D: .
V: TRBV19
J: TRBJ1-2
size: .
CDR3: CASSGRSYGYTF
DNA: TGTGCCAGTAGCGGAAGGAGTTATGGCTACACCTTC